This T cell receptor beta chain comes out of a study of blood T cell repertoires in COVID-19. Turning to the study itself: Italy, Spain and the United States were the sources of the convalescent and acute COVID-19 samples.

Profiling relied on immunoSEQ multiplex PCR, and the TCRdb table lists in-frame clones only, not all of them. The repertoire holds some 150,000 clones, roughly 77% seen once, with 5% in the top ten. Trimming removed 3 bases from V and 3 bases from J, with 18 bases in between. The CDR3 contains 16 residues. Germline CDR1 reads MNHNS; CDR2 reads SASEGT. The material sequenced was peripheral blood. This TCR was recovered from a woman between 65 and 79 years old with COVID-19, enrolled during active disease. The rearrangement uses TRBV6-1 and TRBJ2-7; a possible D gene is TRBD1 (6 bases). The CDR3: CASSDPGHHQSYEQYF. The DNA for the CDR3 is TGTGCCAGCAGTGACCCGGGACATCACCAAAGCTACGAGCAGTACTTC.